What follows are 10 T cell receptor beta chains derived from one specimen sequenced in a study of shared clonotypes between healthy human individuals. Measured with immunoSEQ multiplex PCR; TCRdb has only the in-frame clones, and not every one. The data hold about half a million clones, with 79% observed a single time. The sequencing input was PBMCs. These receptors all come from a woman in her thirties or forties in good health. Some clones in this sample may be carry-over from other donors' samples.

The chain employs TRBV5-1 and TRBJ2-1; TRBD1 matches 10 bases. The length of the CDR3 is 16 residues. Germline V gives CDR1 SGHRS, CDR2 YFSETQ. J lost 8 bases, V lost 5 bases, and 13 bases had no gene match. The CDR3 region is CASRQGTDRGVHEQFF. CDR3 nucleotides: TGCGCCAGCAGGCAGGGAACGGACAGGGGGGTCCATGAGCAGTTCTTC.

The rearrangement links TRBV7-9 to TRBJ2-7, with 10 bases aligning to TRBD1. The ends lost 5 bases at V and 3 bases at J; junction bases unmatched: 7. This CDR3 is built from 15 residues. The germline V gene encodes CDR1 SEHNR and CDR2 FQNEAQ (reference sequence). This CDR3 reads CASSRDRGILYEQYF. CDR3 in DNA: TGTGCCAGCAGCCGGGACAGGGGTATTCTCTACGAGCAGTACTTC.

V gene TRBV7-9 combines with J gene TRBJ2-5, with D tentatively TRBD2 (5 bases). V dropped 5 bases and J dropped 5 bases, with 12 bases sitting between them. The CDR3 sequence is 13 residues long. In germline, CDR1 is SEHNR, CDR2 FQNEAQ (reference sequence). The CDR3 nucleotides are TGTGCCAGCAGCCAGGACGGCGGGGAGACCCAGTACTTC. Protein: CASSQDGGETQYF.

The CDR3 reads CASRTGLSNEKLFF. DNA for the CDR3: TGTGCCAGCAGAACAGGGTTGTCTAATGAAAAACTGTTTTTT. The chain employs TRBV28 and TRBJ1-4, with D maybe TRBD1 (6 bases). The V gene's germline CDR1 is MDHEN and CDR2 SYDVKM. V lost 6 bases, J lost 3 bases, and 11 bases lay in between. CDR3 length: 14 amino acids. Looking up the rest from reference TRBV28 and TRBJ1-4 gives the full variable domain: DVKVTQSSRYLVKRTGEKVFLECVQDMDHENMFWYRQDPGLGLRLIYFSYDVKMKEKGDIPEGYSVSREKKERFSLILESASTNQTSMYLCASRTGLSNEKLFFGSGTQLSVL.

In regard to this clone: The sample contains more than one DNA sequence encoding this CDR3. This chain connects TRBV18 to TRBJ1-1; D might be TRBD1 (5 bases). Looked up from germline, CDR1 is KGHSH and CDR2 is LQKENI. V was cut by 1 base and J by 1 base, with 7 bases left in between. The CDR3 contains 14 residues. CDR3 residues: CASSPRDGNTEAFF. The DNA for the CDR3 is TGTGCCAGCTCACCACGGGACGGGAACACTGAAGCTTTCTTT.

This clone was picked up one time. The CDR3 coding sequence is TGTGCCAGCAGAGGACAGCGTAACGGGGAGCTGTTTTTT. As protein: CASRGQRNGELFF. This chain connects TRBV6-5 to TRBJ2-2; D is perhaps TRBD1 (6 bases). The V and J ends lost 6 bases and 7 bases respectively, with 12 bases between them. CDR1 MNHEY and CDR2 SVGAGI come from the germline V gene. This CDR3 region has 13 residues.

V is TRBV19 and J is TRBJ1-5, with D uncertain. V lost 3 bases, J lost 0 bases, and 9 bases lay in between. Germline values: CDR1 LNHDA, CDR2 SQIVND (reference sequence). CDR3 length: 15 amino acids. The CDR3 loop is CASSISARSNQPQHF. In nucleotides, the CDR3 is TGTGCCAGTAGTATCTCCGCACGTAGCAATCAGCCCCAGCATTTT.

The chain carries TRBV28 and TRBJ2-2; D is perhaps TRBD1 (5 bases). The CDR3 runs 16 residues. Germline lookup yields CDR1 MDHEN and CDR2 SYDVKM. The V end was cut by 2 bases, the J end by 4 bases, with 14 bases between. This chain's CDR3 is CASSLVLQGRTGELFF. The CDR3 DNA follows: TGTGCCAGCAGTTTAGTTCTGCAGGGCCGCACCGGGGAGCTGTTTTTT. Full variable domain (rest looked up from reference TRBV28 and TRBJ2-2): DVKVTQSSRYLVKRTGEKVFLECVQDMDHENMFWYRQDPGLGLRLIYFSYDVKMKEKGDIPEGYSVSREKKERFSLILESASTNQTSMYLCASSLVLQGRTGELFFGEGSRLTVL.

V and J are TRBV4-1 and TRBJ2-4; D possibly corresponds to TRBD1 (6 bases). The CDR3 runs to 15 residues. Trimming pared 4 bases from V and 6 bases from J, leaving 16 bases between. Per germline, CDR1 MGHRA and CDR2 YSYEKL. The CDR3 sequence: CASSPGTPRRNIQYF. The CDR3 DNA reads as TGCGCCAGCAGCCCCGGGACACCCAGAAGAAACATTCAGTACTTC.

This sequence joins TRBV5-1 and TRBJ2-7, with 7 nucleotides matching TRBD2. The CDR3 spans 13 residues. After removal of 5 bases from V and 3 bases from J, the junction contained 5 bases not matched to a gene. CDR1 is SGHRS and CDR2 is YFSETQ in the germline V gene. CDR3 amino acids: CASRGSGRYEQYF. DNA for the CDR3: TGCGCCAGCAGAGGTAGCGGGCGCTACGAGCAGTACTTC. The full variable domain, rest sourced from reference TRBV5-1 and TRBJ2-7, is KAGVTQTPRYLIKTRGQQVTLSCSPISGHRSVSWYQQTPGQGLQFLFEYFSETQRNKGNFPGRFSGRQFSNSRSEMNVSTLELGDSALYLCASRGSGRYEQYFGPGTRLTVT.